A single sample gave rise to the 5 T cell receptor beta chains below, sequenced in a study of shared clonotypes between healthy human individuals. Some clones are missing from TCRdb's copy, which holds only in-frame ones; the method was immunoSEQ multiplex PCR. Of millions of clones in the sample, roughly 93% were seen once. Material for sequencing was naive CD4+ T cells from PBMCs. Subset reported: CD45RA+ positively selected. The receptor set was obtained from a young man in good health. Some clones in this sample may be carry-over from other donors' samples.

The chain employs TRBV21-1 and TRBJ1-3; the table's D call TRBD1 went unverified against the DNA. TRBV21-1 is recorded as a pseudogene. The CDR3 runs to 16 residues. The CDR3 nucleotides are TGTGCCAGCAGCAAAGGGACAGCTTTTTGTGGAAACACCATATATTTT. Protein: CASSKGTAFCGNTIYF.

The V gene is TRBV4-2, the J gene TRBJ2-7; tentatively, D is TRBD1 or TRBD2 (5 bases each). V lost 2 bases, J lost 5 bases, and 10 bases lay in between. The germline CDR1 and CDR2 sequences are LGHNA and YNFKEQ. The CDR3 extends over 13 amino acids. CDR3 coding DNA: TGTGCCAGCAGCCAAAATATGGGACACGAGCAGTACTTC. It specifies CASSQNMGHEQYF.

This clone was observed once. The chain couples TRBV7-2 to TRBJ2-5; possible D gene TRBD2, 6 bases. Per the germline V gene, CDR1 is SGHTA and CDR2 is FQGNSA. CDR3 length: 13 residues. V lost 1 base and J lost 5, with 8 bases in between. CDR3 nucleotides: TGTGCCAGCAGCTTAGTGGAGGGGGAGACCCAGTACTTC. Translation gives CASSLVEGETQYF. Looking up the rest from reference TRBV7-2 and TRBJ2-5 gives the full variable domain: GAGVSQSPSNKVTEKGKDVELRCDPISGHTALYWYRQSLGQGLEFLIYFQGNSAPDKSGLPSDRFSAERTGGSVSTLTIQRTQQEDSAVYLCASSLVEGETQYFGPGTRLLVL.

The rearrangement joins TRBV27 to TRBJ1-2, with TRBD1 as a possible D gene (5 bases). CDR1 is MNHEY, CDR2 SMNVEV, per germline (reference sequence). This CDR3 spans 14 amino acids. Trimming took 6 bases from V and 2 from J, leaving 13 bases between them. The CDR3 region is CASRPLRQNYGYTF. The CDR3 region has the DNA TGTGCCAGCAGACCACTACGACAGAACTATGGCTACACCTTC.

This clone has only one observation. The chain links TRBV28 to TRBJ2-5; 7 bases are shared with TRBD2. V shed 5 bases, J shed 2 bases, and the junction held 8 bases outside the gene matches. The germline V gene has CDR1 MDHEN and CDR2 SYDVKM. There are 15 residues in the CDR3. This CDR3 is CASSRTLREQETQYF. The CDR3, as DNA: TGTGCCAGCAGTCGGACCCTGCGGGAGCAAGAGACCCAGTACTTC.